This entry describes one T cell receptor (beta chain). Its antigen remains unidentified. One junction end disagrees with the germline gene, perhaps due to a read error. The cohort comprised several hundred healthy bone marrow donors. Cohort members were all nominally healthy when sampled, although unrecorded immune exposures were likely present. The donor was CMV seronegative and belonged to the group of approximately 320 seronegative cohort members. A peripheral blood sample was collected from each donor, and TCR beta sequencing was performed on peripheral blood mononuclear cells. Genomic DNA was extracted from the blood cell samples with the Qiagen DNeasy Blood Extraction Kit. The CDR3 covers 15 residues, taking in both the cysteine and the phenylalanine. Kept here is only the CDR3 DNA, which spans 45 bases and is read in frame from base 1. Sequences SEHNR (CDR1) and FQNEAQ (CDR2) are obtained from the germline V gene (reference sequence).

The data belong to a study of cytomegalovirus exposure and HLA in healthy donors (TCRdb year 2017). Background for the entire study: An earlier analysis of roughly 500 of the donors reported roughly 300 Gb of sequence data and roughly 110 million unique TCR beta sequences from about 179 million T cells. Approximately 310 gigabases of sequencing data and approximately 85 million unique TCR sequences were included in an early release covering under 650 HLA-typed donors. Of the 398 genotyped donors, 75% to 85% were placed in the genetic ancestry cluster associated with self-reported Caucasian donors. The study was designed to test whether signatures of past pathogen exposure could be identified by cataloging public T cell receptors. The T cell repertoires of some 670 subjects were profiled by immunosequencing and related to cytomegalovirus serostatus. A separate validation cohort of approximately 120 different subjects was used in addition to the roughly 670-subject first cohort. To predict cytomegalovirus infection status, the study combined high-throughput TCR immunosequencing, statistical association of individual TCRs with disease status, and machine learning. To study patterns of TCR occurrence, a later analysis re-analyzed previously published TCR beta repertoires from hundreds of donors and added high-resolution HLA genotyping. Rather than using new phenotypic data, the later analysis identified candidate immune exposures from TCR beta sequences and from how often those sequences occurred across donors. In an earlier analysis of a few hundred of the donors, high-throughput TCR beta sequencing was used to judge whether each TCR beta V gene segment behaved as functional or pseudogenic. Donor age, sex, ethnicity and CMV serostatus were collected together with the repertoire data. In a later genetic analysis, genome-wide SNP genotypes for about 65% of the roughly 700 donors were used, and that subset was treated as a discovery cohort. All discovery cohort repertoires had been generated on a single sequencing platform. HLA typing included class I and class II loci at four-digit resolution. The number of typed donors differed by locus: roughly 620-630 for A, B, C, DRB1 and DQB1; some 500 for DQA1; some 590 for DPA1; and 400 to 480 for DPB1. Four or five DR-DQ haplotypes were handled as single units for association and clustering because linkage in the cohort was strong. Across about 380 genotyped donors of the cohort, an average of about 240,000 unique TCR beta nucleotide sequences per donor were sequenced, and about a sixth of those sequences were non-productive.

Library preparation used the immunoSEQ multiplex PCR assay. A mixture of 60 forward primers for TCR Vbeta segments and 13 reverse primers for TCR Jbeta segments was used in the multiplex PCR. A multiplex PCR assay on genomic DNA amplified the CDR3 region of rearranged TCR beta genes. The amplified TCR beta libraries were sequenced on the Illumina HiSeq System as 87-base-pair reads. The original pipeline was this. Across the 700 or so repertoires, a later analysis counted around 80 million unique TCR beta chains, 9.5 million to 12 million of which were shared by at least two donors. Raw reads were error-corrected and collapsed into unique sequences with a nearest-neighbor algorithm that merged closely related sequences to remove PCR and sequencing errors. Alignment of CDR3 sequences to IMGT reference sequences was used to assign V, D and J gene segments. Each retained sequence needed at least a six-nucleotide match to both a V gene segment and a J gene segment. Rearrangements were called productive when the CDR3 lacked stop codons and stayed in frame with V and J; all others were non-productive. CDR3 was defined by IMGT convention, running from the second conserved V-encoded cysteine to the conserved J-encoded phenylalanine. In an earlier analysis of 500 to 650 of the donors, sequences lacking an unambiguous match to a single V gene segment were excluded. In an earlier analysis of approximately 550 of the donors, V segments were called functional above 56.7% productive rearrangements and were called segregating when the between-donor standard deviation exceeded 5%. A statistical classification framework was developed to diagnose cytomegalovirus status using the catalog of TCR beta chain sequences. A later analysis assigned V and J genes by comparing TCR nucleotide sequences with IMGT/GENE-DB human TR gene sequences. Using the TCRdist pipeline, a later analysis assigned CDR3 sequences along with most-parsimonious VDJ recombination scenarios. In a later analysis, each TCR beta chain was defined by its CDR3 amino acid sequence together with its V-gene family, and reads lacking a unique V-gene family were excluded. In a later analysis, 450 to 600 highly shared, low-generation-probability nucleotide sequences were removed to address suspected cross-contamination and a sequencing artifact. A later analysis calculated a clonal expansion index for each public chain from normalized within-repertoire ranks of inferred template counts. A later analysis computed generation probabilities with a VDJ recombination model fitted to out-of-frame rearrangements, and checked the results against IGoR. Hypergeometric tests were used in a later analysis to score TCR-TCR, TCR-HLA and TCR-CMV co-occurrence, with a repertoire-size bias correction applied to the TCR pairs. False discovery rates were estimated in a later analysis by permuting HLA or CMV assignments 20 times. In a later analysis, co-occurring TCRs were grouped using DBSCAN, and TCRdist sequence similarity was added for clustering within HLA-allele-positive subsets. For co-occurrence clustering, repertoires with fewer than 30,000 or more than 120,000 public chains were excluded, along with five or six repertoires with anomalous nucleotide sharing. TCRdb retrieved this table from immuneACCESS and kept in-frame rearrangements only. Not all clones are present; in checked studies, unresolved V genes account for under half, and no reason is known for the remainder. V and J calls and clone size follow that table, whereas D and trimming were derived from the DNA. The table for this sample lists about 93,000 clones; around 80% of them were counted only once. Together, the top ten hold around 0.53% of the sample.

Broader findings and caveats from the paper: The study gave a list of about 170 TCR beta chains associated with cytomegalovirus. A later genetic analysis associated a missense DCLRE1C variant with V-gene and J-gene trimming of TCR beta chains, and an independent cohort replicated the association. The authors suggested that the approach could potentially be generalized to other disease states and immunological phenotypes. Cytomegalovirus status was reported to be diagnosed by the classifier with high specificity and sensitivity in both the original and validation cohorts. In an earlier analysis of more than 500 of the donors, most TCR beta V segments appeared in productive rearrangements about 87% or about 30% of the time, broadly matching IMGT annotations. Most TCR sequences were seen in very few donors, while some public TCRs were found in many individuals. The earlier analysis of a few hundred of the donors excluded fewer than 20 rarely observed V segments, including chromosome 9 orphons, because counts were too low. Several of the top co-occurrence clusters appeared to be linked to parvovirus B19, influenza, CMV and Epstein-Barr virus, according to a later analysis. In a later analysis, about 16,000 TCR beta sequences were associated with specific HLA alleles at a false discovery rate of 0.05. A cluster of highly shared sequence variants was judged likely to represent a technical artifact of the sequencing pipeline. In vitro tests confirmed that three of the cytomegalovirus-associated TCR beta chains recognize cytomegalovirus antigens. The 87-base-pair reads could not distinguish some IMGT-functional V segments, including TRBV6-2 and TRBV6-3, so those segments were excluded. In a later analysis, the rate of TCR association differed among HLA loci, with DRB1 alleles having the most associated TCRs and HLA-C alleles having the fewest. Presence/absence analyses assumed roughly uniform sequencing depth across donors, an assumption that may not hold. In this cohort, only TCR beta chains were sequenced, and detectable features were limited by the absence of alpha or paired-chain data. Correlated functional status among segregating V segments might reflect linkage disequilibrium, but an unknown experimental factor could not be ruled out. A later genetic analysis reported fewer N-insertions in productive TCRs among donors in an Asian-associated ancestry cluster than the roughly 720-donor mean. Most CMV-associated TCR beta chains appeared to be HLA-restricted in a later analysis, and the HLA associations seemed to be driven largely by CMV exposure. Compared with equally common non-associated chains, HLA-associated TCR beta chains in a later analysis were more clonally expanded and had lower generation probabilities. A further reported finding was that TCR beta sequences accurately predicted the HLA-A and HLA-B alleles for most subjects in the first cohort. Because HLA typing was missing for some donors at each locus, association tests included only the typed subset. The only immune exposure information available for the cohort was CMV serostatus. When HLA alleles, especially DR and DQ, strongly co-occurred, attributing TCR associations to individual alleles was difficult.

The origin of this receptor is a man aged 30 to 45 in good health and CMV-seronegative. Sequenced input: PBMCs. This chain joins TRBV7-9 to TRBJ2-5, with a tentative D gene TRBD2 over 6 matching bases. The DNA sequence is as follows: TGTTCCAGCAGCTTATGGCTAGCGCGGAAAGAGACCCAGTACTTC. It translates as CSSSLWLARKETQYF. Joined to the reference TRBV7-9 and TRBJ2-5 proteins, this CDR3 gives the full variable domain: DTGVSQNPRHKITKRGQNVTFRCDPISEHNRLYWYRQTLGQGPEFLTYFQNEAQLEKSRLLSDRFSAERPKGSFSTLEIQRTEQGDSAMYLCSSSLWLARKETQYFGPGTRLLVL.